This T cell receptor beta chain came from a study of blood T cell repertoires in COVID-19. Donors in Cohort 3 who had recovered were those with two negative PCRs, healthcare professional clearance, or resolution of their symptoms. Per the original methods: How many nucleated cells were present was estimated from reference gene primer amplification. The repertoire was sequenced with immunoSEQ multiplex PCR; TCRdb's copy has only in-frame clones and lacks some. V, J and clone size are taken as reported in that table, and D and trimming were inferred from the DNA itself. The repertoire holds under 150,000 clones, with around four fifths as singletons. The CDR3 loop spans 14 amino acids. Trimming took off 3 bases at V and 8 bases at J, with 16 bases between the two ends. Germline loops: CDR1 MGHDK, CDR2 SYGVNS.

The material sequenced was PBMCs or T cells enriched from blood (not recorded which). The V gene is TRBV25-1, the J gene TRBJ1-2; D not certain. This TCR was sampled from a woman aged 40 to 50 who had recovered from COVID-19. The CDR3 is CASSEYGLPSGYTF. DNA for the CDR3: TGTGCCAGCAGTGAGTACGGGTTGCCCAGCGGCTACACCTTC.